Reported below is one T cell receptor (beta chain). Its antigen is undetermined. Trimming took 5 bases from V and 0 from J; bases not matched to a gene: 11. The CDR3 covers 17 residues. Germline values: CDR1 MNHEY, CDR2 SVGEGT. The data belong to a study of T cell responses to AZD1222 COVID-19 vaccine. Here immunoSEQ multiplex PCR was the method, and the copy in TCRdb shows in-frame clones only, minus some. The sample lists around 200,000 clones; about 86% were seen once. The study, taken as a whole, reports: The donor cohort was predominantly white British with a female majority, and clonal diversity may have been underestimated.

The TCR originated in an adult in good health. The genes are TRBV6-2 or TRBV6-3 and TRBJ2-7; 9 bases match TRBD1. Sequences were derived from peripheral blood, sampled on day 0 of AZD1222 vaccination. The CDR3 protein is CASSHRTGEDRSYEQYF. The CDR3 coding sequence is TGTGCCAGCAGTCACCGGACAGGGGAGGATCGCTCCTACGAGCAGTACTTC.